This T cell receptor (beta chain) comes out of a study of metastatic and nonmetastatic thyroid tumors. Study information: Across blood and tumor or nodule tissue, repertoires from malignant and benign thyroid patients were compared with one another.

Methods used by the authors: To classify distant metastasis in papillary thyroid cancer, a model was built from CDR3 differences across clinicopathological groups. MiXCR re-clonotyped the PCR reads for TCRdb. For this entry, the V and J calls and clone size follow TCRdb and not the study's own pipeline. The table includes under 7,500 clones, about 31% detected once. None of the patients had undergone any treatment ahead of thyroid surgery. Regarding the study as a whole: Across blood and tumor, TCR beta diversity in malignant thyroid tumors was reportedly significantly higher than in benign nodules.

This clone was seen ten or more times. Its antigen is currently unknown. Sequenced input: tumor tissue. The clonotype originates from a female donor with papillary thyroid cancer or a benign thyroid nodule (not recorded which). Some clones in this sample may be carry-over from other donors' samples.

CDR3 in DNA: TGTGCCAGCAATCCTGCGGACAGCAGGAGCAATCAGCCCCAGCATTTT. Its translation: CASNPADSRSNQPQHF. The chain is built from TRBV28 and TRBJ1-5, with D possibly TRBD1 on 6 matching bases. The CDR3 runs to 16 residues. Trimming removed 7 bases from V and 1 base from J, with 17 bases in between. Germline V gene sequence: CDR1 MDHEN, CDR2 SYDVKM.